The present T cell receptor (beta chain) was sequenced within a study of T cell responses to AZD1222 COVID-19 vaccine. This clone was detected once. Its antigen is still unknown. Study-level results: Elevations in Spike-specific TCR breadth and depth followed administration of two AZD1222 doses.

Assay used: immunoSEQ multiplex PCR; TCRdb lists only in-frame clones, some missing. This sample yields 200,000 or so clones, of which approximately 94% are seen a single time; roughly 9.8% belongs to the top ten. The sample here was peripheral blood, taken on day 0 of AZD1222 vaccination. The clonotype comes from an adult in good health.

The CDR3 here is CASSARQSGYTF. The CDR3 DNA reads TGTGCCAGCAGCGCACGACAATCTGGCTACACCTTC. The rearrangement uses TRBV9 and TRBJ1-2; D not resolved. The CDR3 has 12 residues. V gave up 3 bases and J gave up 7 bases, with 10 bases separating them. The germline V gene has CDR1 SGDLS and CDR2 YYNGEE.